These 22 T cell receptor beta chains originate from one sample sequenced in a study of blood T cell repertoires in COVID-19. Using immunoSEQ multiplex PCR, the repertoire was profiled, and TCRdb retains in-frame clones only, with some absent. The sample holds 73,000 or so clones, around 83% seen once. Sequencing used peripheral blood. The source of these receptors is a middle-aged man with active COVID-19.

This clone was counted a few times. This chain uses TRBV11-2 with TRBJ2-7; TRBD1 might be the D (5 bases). V was shortened by 3 bases and J by 3 bases, with 12 bases between the two germline ends. Looked up from germline, CDR1 is SGHAT and CDR2 is FQNNGV. The CDR3 has 14 amino acids. CDR3 nucleotide sequence: TGTGCCAGCAGCTTCGATGCTACAGGCTACGAGCAGTACTTC. It translates to CASSFDATGYEQYF.

The chain uses TRBV18 and TRBJ2-2, with 9 positions matching TRBD1. Losses at the gene ends were 3 bases for V and 3 bases for J; bases not matched to a gene: 2. In germline, CDR1 is KGHSH, CDR2 LQKENI. CDR3 length: 15 residues. The DNA for the CDR3 is TGTGCCAGCTCACCGGACAGGGGACACACCGGGGAGCTGTTTTTT. It yields the protein CASSPDRGHTGELFF. Variable domain in full (rest from reference TRBV18 and TRBJ2-2): NAGVMQNPRHLVRRRGQEARLRCSPMKGHSHVYWYRQLPEEGLKFMVYLQKENIIDESGMPKERFSAEFPKEGPSILRIQQVVRGDSAAYFCASSPDRGHTGELFFGEGSRLTVL.

The chain uses TRBV27 and TRBJ1-5, with D unresolved. Germline CDR1 and CDR2: MNHEY and SMNVEV (reference sequence). The V end was cut by 7 bases, the J end by 6 bases, with 13 bases between. This CDR3 is 13 amino acids long. The CDR3 DNA sequence: TGTGCCAGCACTCTAGCTGCAGGTCAGCCCCAGCATTTT. Encoded protein: CASTLAAGQPQHF.

V gene TRBV28 combines with J gene TRBJ2-7; possibly TRBD1 for D (6 bases). This CDR3 spans 14 amino acids. The ends were cut back, 3 bases at V and 9 bases at J, with 18 bases in the middle. CDR1 is MDHEN and CDR2 is SYDVKM in the germline V gene. CDR3 loop: CASSLRTVSWGQYF. The CDR3 bases are TGTGCCAGCAGTTTGCGGACAGTGAGTTGGGGGCAGTACTTC. Together with reference TRBV28 and TRBJ2-7, the CDR3 gives the full variable domain: DVKVTQSSRYLVKRTGEKVFLECVQDMDHENMFWYRQDPGLGLRLIYFSYDVKMKEKGDIPEGYSVSREKKERFSLILESASTNQTSMYLCASSLRTVSWGQYFGPGTRLTVT.

This rearrangement joins TRBV7-4 to TRBJ1-2, with 9 bases fitting TRBD1. Trimming cost V 5 bases and J 2 bases; bases outside gene matches: 3. CDR3 size: 14 residues. Per germline, CDR1 SGHVT and CDR2 SQSDAQ. The CDR3, as DNA: TGTGCCAGCAGCCTTGGACAGGGGAACTATGGCTACACCTTC. It translates to CASSLGQGNYGYTF. Full variable domain (rest looked up from reference TRBV7-4 and TRBJ1-2): GAGVSQSPRYKVAKRGRDVALRCDSISGHVTLYWYRQTLGQGSEVLTYSQSDAQRDKSGRPSGRFSAERPERSVSTLKIQRTEQGDSAVYLCASSLGQGNYGYTFGSGTRLTVV.

The sample holds one count of this clone. The V and J genes are TRBV18 and TRBJ1-1; a weak D match, TRBD1 (6 bases). Germline V lookup: CDR1 KGHSH, CDR2 LQKENI. This CDR3 is built from 15 residues. V lost 5 bases, J lost 5 bases, and 18 bases lay in between. The CDR3 DNA is TGTGCCAGCTCAATTAACAGGGATGAGGGAACTGAAGCTTTCTTT. Protein product: CASSINRDEGTEAFF.

This chain connects TRBV6-5 to TRBJ1-1, with D unresolved. This CDR3 comprises 10 residues. Per germline, CDR1 MNHEY and CDR2 SVGAGI. CDR3: CADKNTEAFF. Written as DNA, the CDR3 is TGTGCAGACAAGAACACTGAAGCTTTCTTT.

The V gene is TRBV21-1, the J gene TRBJ2-2; TRBD1, the table's D call, was not compared with the DNA. TRBV21-1 is tagged as a pseudogene. This CDR3 is 16 amino acids long. The CDR3 nucleotides read TGTGCCAGCAGCAAATGGACAGGGGAGAAGGACGGGGAGCTGTTTTTT. Translation gives CASSKWTGEKDGELFF.

This chain connects TRBV19 to TRBJ2-7; TRBD1 aligns across 10 bases. The CDR3 spans 15 residues. Germline V lookup: CDR1 LNHDA, CDR2 SQIVND (reference sequence). V lost 6 bases to trimming and J lost 7 bases; unmatched junction nucleotides: 12. This chain's CDR3 is CASSMSGTGVEEQYF. The CDR3 region has the DNA TGTGCCAGTAGCATGTCCGGGACAGGGGTTGAAGAGCAGTACTTC.

The chain uses TRBV7-6 and TRBJ2-2; possible D gene TRBD1, 6 bases. This CDR3 has 16 residues. Trimming stripped 0 bases from V and 4 bases from J, with 12 bases between. Per the germline V gene, CDR1 is SGHVS and CDR2 is FNYEAQ. In nucleotides, the CDR3 is TGTGCCAGCAGCTTAGCTCAGGGGTCGAGCACCGGGGAGCTGTTTTTT. Translating gives CASSLAQGSSTGELFF.

The chain links TRBV15 to TRBJ2-2; D gene uncertain. Trimming removed 5 bases at V and 2 bases at J, with 6 bases between. The germline V gene encodes CDR1 LNHNV and CDR2 YYDKDF (reference sequence). The CDR3 has 13 residues. CDR3 in DNA: TGTGCCACCAGCTTCCTTAACACCGGGGAGCTGTTTTTT. Amino acid sequence: CATSFLNTGELFF.

This clone has only one observation. V usage is TRBV7-9 and J usage is TRBJ1-4; 7 bases are shared with TRBD1. The CDR3 runs 17 residues. The germline V gene encodes CDR1 SEHNR and CDR2 FQNEAQ (reference sequence). The V segment lost 5 bases and the J segment 10 bases; nucleotides outside the gene matches: 19. The chain's CDR3 is CASSQGAGGRYAGKLFF. The CDR3 bases are TGTGCCAGCAGCCAAGGGGCAGGGGGAAGGTATGCGGGAAAACTGTTTTTT.

A few counts support this clone. The chain recombines TRBV5-1 with TRBJ2-7; a possible D gene is TRBD1 (5 bases). Germline V gene sequence: CDR1 SGHRS, CDR2 YFSETQ. The ends were cut back, 0 bases at V and 5 bases at J, with 12 bases in the middle. The CDR3 totals 14 residues. The CDR3 region is CASSLVRARDEQYF. For the CDR3, the DNA is TGCGCCAGCAGCTTGGTTCGCGCCAGGGACGAGCAGTACTTC.

V gene TRBV9 combines with J gene TRBJ2-1, with TRBD2 matching over 7 bases. The CDR3 loop spans 17 amino acids. Looked up from germline, CDR1 is SGDLS and CDR2 is YYNGEE. V gave up 4 bases and J gave up 8 bases; unmatched junction bases: 18. The CDR3 DNA follows: TGTGCCAGCAGCCCACTCCCCGGGACTCAACGGGGGGATGAGCAGTTCTTC. This encodes CASSPLPGTQRGDEQFF.

A single count supports this clone. The chain uses TRBV30 and TRBJ2-3; no reliable D call. The germline CDR1 and CDR2 sequences are GTSNPN and SVGIG (reference sequence). Trimming pared 1 base from V and 1 base from J, leaving 6 bases between. The CDR3 spans 13 residues. The CDR3 DNA reads TGTGCCTGGAGTGAGCCCCGCACAGATACGCAGTATTTT. It encodes CAWSEPRTDTQYF.

The chain combines TRBV9 with TRBJ2-3; D possibly corresponds to TRBD2 (5 bases). The V end was cut by 4 bases, the J end by 6 bases, with 18 bases between. The CDR3 totals 15 residues. Germline CDR1 is SGDLS and CDR2 is YYNGEE. CDR3 in amino acids: CASSPHMRATDTQYF. CDR3 DNA sequence: TGTGCCAGCAGCCCACACATGCGGGCGACGGATACGCAGTATTTT.

This sequence joins TRBV5-4 and TRBJ2-1; TRBD1 might be the D (6 bases). Trimming cost V 4 bases and J 3 bases, with 14 bases left between them. Per germline, CDR1 SGHNT and CDR2 YYREEE (reference sequence). This CDR3 has 15 residues. In DNA, the CDR3 is TGTGCCAGCAGCAACCAGGGGCCCCTCTACAATGAGCAGTTCTTC. Translated: CASSNQGPLYNEQFF.

This rearrangement joins TRBV11-3 to TRBJ2-1; TRBD2 matches 8 bases. The ends lost 0 bases at V and 0 bases at J; junction bases unmatched: 10. The CDR3 contains 19 residues. Germline V lookup: CDR1 SGHNT, CDR2 YENEEA. The CDR3 nucleotides read TGTGCCAGCAGCTTAGAGACCGGCCCCAGCGGGAGCTCCTACAATGAGCAGTTCTTC. Encoded protein: CASSLETGPSGSSYNEQFF.

V is TRBV24-1 and J is TRBJ2-1; 7 nucleotides agree with TRBD1. This CDR3 has 21 residues. CDR1 KGHDR and CDR2 SFDVKD come from the germline V gene. V dropped 3 bases and J dropped 0; count of bases not matched to a gene: 19. This CDR3 is CATSDRYRDPGGKGSYNEQFF. The CDR3 DNA reads TGTGCCACCAGTGATCGGTACCGGGACCCAGGGGGAAAGGGCTCCTACAATGAGCAGTTCTTC.

Comment on this clone: The DNA is left out, because the CDR3 cannot be placed on it with certainty; the CDR3 is given as TCRdb lists it. The chain has TRBV6-5 and TRBJ2-5; the table calls TRBD2, which could not be checked here. Germline V gene data show CDR1 as MNHEY and CDR2 as SVGAGI. The CDR3 is 15 amino acids in total, end residues counted. The CDR3 spells CASSSGRDSQETQYF.

The chain carries TRBV10-2 and TRBJ1-5; 7 bases align to TRBD1. The trim removed 6 bases at V and 2 bases at J, leaving 4 bases unmatched. This CDR3 is 14 amino acids long. From germline, CDR1 is WSHSY and CDR2 SAAADI. The CDR3 here is CASRYGQGNQPQHF. CDR3 coding DNA: TGCGCCAGCAGGTATGGACAGGGCAATCAGCCCCAGCATTTT.

The chain uses TRBV9 and TRBJ2-3; D possibly corresponds to TRBD2 (6 bases). The V and J ends lost 3 bases and 7 bases respectively, with 21 bases between them. The CDR3 sequence is 16 residues long. Looked up from germline, CDR1 is SGDLS and CDR2 is YYNGEE. Here the CDR3 reads CASSALWGEDRYTQYF. CDR3 coding DNA: TGTGCCAGCAGCGCCCTTTGGGGGGAGGACCGATATACGCAGTATTTT.